This section outlines one TCR beta chain sequence together with its context. The clone's antigen remains unknown. There are no base qualities to consult, and no much larger clone falls within one base. These data belong to a study of T cell changes during pregnancy in multiple sclerosis (dated by TCRdb to the late 2010s). Context from the whole study: The study examined how the T cell repertoire changed over the course of pregnancy in women with multiple sclerosis.

Libraries came from the immunoSEQ multiplex PCR assay. This immuneACCESS table, as held by TCRdb, lists in-frame sequences with V and J called but not all clones. Of the missing ones, under half trace to an unresolved V gene in checked studies; the others have no known cause. The sample includes 45,000 to 60,000 clones, with 92% observed a single time. 0.2% of the sample belongs to the ten largest clones. CDR1 MNHNS and CDR2 SASEGT are derived from the germline V gene. V drops 6 bases and J drops 0 bases, leaving 8 bases in between. The cysteine opens and the phenylalanine closes a CDR3 of 13 amino acids. The DNA shown is the 39-base CDR3, in frame from base 1.

The clonotype originates from a female donor with multiple sclerosis, enrolled in a pregnancy study. The sequenced sample was CD4+ T cells from peripheral blood mononuclear cells, obtained in the second trimester of pregnancy. This receptor chain uses TRBV6-1 and TRBJ1-1; matching of 5 bases hints at TRBD1 as the D gene. The nucleotide sequence reads as follows: TGTGCCAGCAGAGACAGACTGAACACTGAAGCTTTCTTT. It translates to CASRDRLNTEAFF.